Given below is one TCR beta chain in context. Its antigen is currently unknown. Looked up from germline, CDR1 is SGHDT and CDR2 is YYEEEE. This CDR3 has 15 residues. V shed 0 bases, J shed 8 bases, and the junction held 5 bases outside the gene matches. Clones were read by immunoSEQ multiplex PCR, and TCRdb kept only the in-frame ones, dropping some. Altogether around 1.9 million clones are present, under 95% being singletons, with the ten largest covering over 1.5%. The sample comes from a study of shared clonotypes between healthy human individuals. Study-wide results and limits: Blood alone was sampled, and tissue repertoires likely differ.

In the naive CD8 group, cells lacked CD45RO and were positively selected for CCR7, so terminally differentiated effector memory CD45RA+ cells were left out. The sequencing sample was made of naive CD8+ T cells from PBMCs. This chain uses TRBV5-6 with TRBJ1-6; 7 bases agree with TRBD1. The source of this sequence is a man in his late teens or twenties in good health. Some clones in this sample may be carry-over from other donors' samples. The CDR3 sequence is CASSLGQGLDSPLHF. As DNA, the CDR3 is TGTGCCAGCAGCTTGGGACAGGGCCTCGATTCACCCCTCCACTTT.